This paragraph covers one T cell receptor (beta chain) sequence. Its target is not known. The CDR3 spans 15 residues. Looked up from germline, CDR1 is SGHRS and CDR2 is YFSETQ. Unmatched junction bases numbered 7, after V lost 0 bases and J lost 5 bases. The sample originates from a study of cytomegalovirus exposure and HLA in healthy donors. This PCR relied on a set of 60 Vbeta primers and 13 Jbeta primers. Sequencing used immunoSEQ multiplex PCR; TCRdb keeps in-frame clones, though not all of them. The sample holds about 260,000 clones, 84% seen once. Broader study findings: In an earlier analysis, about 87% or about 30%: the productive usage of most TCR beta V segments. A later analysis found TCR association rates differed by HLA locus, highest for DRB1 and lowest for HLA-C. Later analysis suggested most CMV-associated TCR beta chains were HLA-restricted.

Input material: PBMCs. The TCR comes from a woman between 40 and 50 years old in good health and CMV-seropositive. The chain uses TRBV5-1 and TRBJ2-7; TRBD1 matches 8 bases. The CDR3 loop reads CASSLGETGVNEQYF. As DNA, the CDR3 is TGCGCCAGCAGCTTGGGGGAGACAGGGGTCAACGAGCAGTACTTC.